These 10 T cell receptor beta chains share one sample of origin, sequenced in a study of shared clonotypes between healthy human individuals. The table came from immunoSEQ multiplex PCR; TCRdb's copy has only in-frame clones and leaves some out. The data contain 2 million to 2.5 million clones, more than 85% of them singletons. Sequencing used naive CD4+ T cells from PBMCs. As to subset: CD45RA+ positively selected. These TCRs come from a man aged 18 to 30 in good health. Some clones in this sample may be carry-over from other donors' samples.

The V call is TRBV2, the J call TRBJ2-7, with a weak D call TRBD2 (5 bases). Germline values: CDR1 SNHLY, CDR2 FYNNEI. Trimming stripped 2 bases from V and 6 bases from J, with 17 bases between. The length of the CDR3 is 15 residues. The CDR3 is CASSEPPPGFGEQYF. As DNA, the CDR3 is TGTGCCAGCAGTGAACCTCCTCCGGGATTTGGCGAGCAGTACTTC.

In regard to this clone: The junction shows a germline mismatch at one end, possibly a read error. The rearrangement links TRBV7-8 to TRBJ2-1, with TRBD2 matching over 12 bases. This CDR3 region has 19 residues. Germline loops: CDR1 SGHVS, CDR2 FQNEAQ. The CDR3 reads CASSLSRTSGAGEYSEQFF. The CDR3 nucleotides read TGTGCCAGCAGCTTATCCAGGACTAGCGGGGCTGGAGAGTACAGTGAGCAGTTCTTC.

This chain uses TRBV9 with TRBJ1-3; 8 positions agree with TRBD1. V was clipped by 2 bases and J by 5 bases; unmatched bases: 6. Germline V gene sequence: CDR1 SGDLS, CDR2 YYNGEE. The CDR3 runs to 15 residues. The DNA of the CDR3 is TGTGCCAGCAGCGTCCAGGGGGCGCTTAGAAACACCATATATTTT. The encoded protein is CASSVQGALRNTIYF.

The V call is TRBV6-5, the J call TRBJ1-1, with unresolved D. The CDR3 sequence is 15 residues long. Trimming stripped 0 bases from V and 4 bases from J, with 12 bases between. CDR1 MNHEY and CDR2 SVGAGI come from the germline V gene. CDR3 sequence: CASSYSRKAGTEAFF. The CDR3 DNA sequence: TGTGCCAGCAGTTACTCTAGGAAAGCAGGCACTGAAGCTTTCTTT.

This chain connects TRBV27 to TRBJ2-7; 10 bases align to TRBD2. The V segment lost 6 bases and the J segment 2 bases; nucleotides outside the gene matches: 4. The CDR3 is 14 residues long. CDR1 and CDR2 (germline): MNHEY, SMNVEV (reference sequence). The CDR3 reads CASSALAGAYEQYF. For the CDR3, the DNA is TGTGCCAGCAGCGCCCTAGCGGGAGCCTACGAGCAGTACTTC.

This chain connects TRBV7-8 to TRBJ2-7, with TRBD2 matching over 10 bases. Germline-derived CDR1 and CDR2 are SGHVS and FQNEAQ. Losses at the gene ends were 2 bases for V and 4 bases for J; bases not matched to a gene: 2. This CDR3 spans 14 amino acids. The CDR3 reads CASSLLAGEYEQYF. CDR3 nucleotide sequence: TGTGCCAGCAGCTTACTAGCGGGAGAATACGAGCAGTACTTC.

The chain links TRBV7-9 to TRBJ1-2; the D is unclear. CDR1 is SEHNR, CDR2 FQNEAQ, per germline (reference sequence). The CDR3 consists of 13 residues. V was clipped by 2 bases and J by 4 bases, with 8 bases between them. The DNA of the CDR3 is TGTGCCAGCAGCTTAACGGTCCCCTATGGCTACACCTTC. It codes for CASSLTVPYGYTF.

This chain uses TRBV6-1 with TRBJ1-5, with D unclear. CDR1 and CDR2 (germline): MNHNS, SASEGT. V dropped 6 bases and J dropped 5 bases, with 14 bases sitting between them. The CDR3 sequence is 14 residues long. The CDR3 DNA reads as TGTGCCAGCAGATCCCCCGGCCTATATCAGCCCCAGCATTTT. This gives the protein CASRSPGLYQPQHF.

The rearrangement links TRBV6-6 to TRBJ1-3, with TRBD1 as a possible D gene (5 bases). Germline V CDR1 and CDR2: MNHNY, SVGAGI (reference sequence). This CDR3 has 12 residues. Trimming left V 6 bases short and J 15 bases short, with 18 bases between. The CDR3 DNA is TGTGCCAGCAGCGTTGTCCGGGGGATCGGATATTTT. Its translation is CASSVVRGIGYF.

The chain uses TRBV6-1 and TRBJ2-1, with TRBD1 matching over 8 bases. The V gene end was trimmed by 4 bases and the J gene end by 3 bases; junction bases not matched to a gene: 2. The CDR3 extends over 14 amino acids. Looked up from germline, CDR1 is MNHNS and CDR2 is SASEGT. CDR3 nucleotide sequence: TGTGCCAGCAGTGGGGGGACAGGCTACAATGAGCAGTTCTTC. Protein product: CASSGGTGYNEQFF.